This is a list of T cell receptor beta chains from one sample in a study of cytomegalovirus exposure and HLA in healthy donors. TCRdb's copy holds only in-frame clones and misses some; the assay was immunoSEQ multiplex PCR. Among approximately 160,000 clones listed, approximately 77% were seen once. Input material: PBMCs. Receptors were obtained from a man aged 18-30 years in good health and CMV-seronegative. Both conserved end residues are part of each CDR3. A D gene is named only where the DNA matches it firmly. A row's size may be missing; if present it is once, few, many or a size class.

CDR3 protein	CDR3 DNA	clone size	V gene	J gene	D gene
CASSNRAGTGYGYTF	TGTGCCAGCAGCAACCGCGCCGGGACAGGCTATGGCTACACCTTC	once	TRBV7-8	TRBJ1-2	TRBD1
CASSSDNEQFF	TGTGCCAGCAGTTCTGACAATGAGCAGTTCTTC	-	TRBV28	TRBJ2-1	-
CASSYQGAAYEQYF	TGCGCCAGCAGCTATCAGGGGGCAGCCTACGAGCAGTACTTC	-	TRBV5-1	TRBJ2-7	TRBD1
CASSFRPGDTDTQYF	TGTGCCAGCAGCTTCCGGCCAGGGGACACAGATACGCAGTATTTT	-	TRBV13	TRBJ2-3	-
CASSQDSLSSYNEQFF	TGCGCCAGCAGCCAAGACTCCCTGAGCTCCTACAATGAGCAGTTCTTC	-	TRBV4-3	TRBJ2-1	-
CASTTGQGHFGTEAFF	TGTGCCAGCACCACTGGACAGGGCCACTTTGGCACTGAAGCTTTCTTT	-	TRBV28	TRBJ1-1	TRBD1
CSVIGLAGGGETQYF	TGCAGCGTCATTGGACTAGCGGGAGGGGGAGAGACCCAGTACTTC	-	TRBV29-1	TRBJ2-5	TRBD2
CASSSPPSGGFTYEQYF	TGCGCCAGCAGCTCCCCCCCTAGCGGGGGCTTTACCTACGAGCAGTACTTC	few	TRBV5-1	TRBJ2-7	TRBD2
CATGQGNEQFF	TGTGCCACCGGACAGGGCAATGAGCAGTTCTTC	-	TRBV10-3	TRBJ2-1	TRBD1
CASSPRRDSNQPQHF	TGTGCCAGCAGCCCCCGCAGGGATAGCAATCAGCCCCAGCATTTT	-	TRBV6-5	TRBJ1-5	-
CASSVDRANTGELFF	TGCGCCAGCAGCGTTGACAGGGCAAACACCGGGGAGCTGTTTTTT	-	TRBV5-1	TRBJ2-2	TRBD1
CAGGGGDTEAFF	TGTGCCGGCGGCGGGGGGGACACTGAAGCTTTCTTT	-	TRBV28	TRBJ1-1	-
CASSPQADMNTEAFF	TGTGCCAGCAGCCCTCAGGCGGACATGAACACTGAAGCTTTCTTT	few	TRBV7-2	TRBJ1-1	-
CASSYAGHSYEQYF	TGTGCCAGCAGTTACGCAGGACACTCGTACGAGCAGTACTTC	few	TRBV6-6	TRBJ2-7	-
CASSFLSQETQYF	TGTGCCAGCAGCTTTCTCTCCCAAGAGACCCAGTACTTC	-	TRBV7-2	TRBJ2-5	-
CASSFPSTGNNEQFF	TGTGCCAGCAGTTTCCCTTCGACAGGGAACAATGAGCAGTTCTTC	-	TRBV28	TRBJ2-1	TRBD1
CASCPGQGASPLHF	TGTGCCAGCTGCCCGGGACAGGGGGCTTCACCCCTCCACTTT	-	TRBV18	TRBJ1-6	TRBD1
CASSLGSSGAFYEQYF	TGTGCCAGCAGCTTAGGTTCGTCAGGGGCGTTCTACGAGCAGTACTTC	-	TRBV7-9	TRBJ2-7	-
CASSFSGGGWNTEAFF	TGTGCCAGCAGCTTTTCAGGGGGAGGATGGAACACTGAAGCTTTCTTT	-	TRBV14	TRBJ1-1	TRBD1
CASSPQGDLNTEAFF	TGCGCCAGCAGCCCCCAGGGGGACCTCAACACTGAAGCTTTCTTT	-	TRBV4-1	TRBJ1-1	TRBD1
CSSSLSRGELFF	TGTTCCAGCAGCTTATCCCGGGGGGAGCTGTTTTTT	-	TRBV7-9	TRBJ2-2	-
CASSLDGYWTTEAFF	TGTGCCAGCAGCTTGGATGGTTATTGGACAACTGAAGCTTTCTTT	-	TRBV5-6	TRBJ1-1	-
CASTDRGGLNTEAFF	TGTGCCAGTACAGACAGGGGAGGGTTGAACACTGAAGCTTTCTTT	-	TRBV19	TRBJ1-1	TRBD1
CASSLGPRMGLQTYGYTF	TGCGCCAGCAGCTTGGGACCCCGCATGGGACTACAGACGTATGGCTACACCTTC	-	TRBV5-1	TRBJ1-2	-
CASSLPPGAYGYTF	TGTGCCAGCAGCTTACCCCCAGGGGCCTATGGCTACACCTTC	-	TRBV7-9	TRBJ1-2	-
CASSSPQGAGGELFF	TGTGCCAGCAGCTCCCCACAGGGGGCCGGCGGGGAGCTGTTTTTT	-	TRBV7-2	TRBJ2-2	TRBD1
CAISETSRGETQYF	TGTGCCATCAGTGAGACTAGTCGAGGAGAGACCCAGTACTTC	-	TRBV10-3	TRBJ2-5	-
CASSQVAGSSYEQYF	TGCGCCAGCAGCCAAGTGGCGGGGAGCTCCTACGAGCAGTACTTC	-	TRBV4-3	TRBJ2-7	-
CASSQAVPRAGGPYEQYF	TGCGCCAGCAGCCAAGCGGTCCCCCGGGCGGGAGGGCCTTACGAGCAGTACTTC	medium-sized	TRBV4-1	TRBJ2-7	TRBD2
CASSLTGPKPDGAGELFF	TGTGCCAGCAGTTTAACTGGGCCGAAACCCGACGGGGCCGGGGAGCTGTTTTTT	-	TRBV28	TRBJ2-2	-
CASSYPVSTGEQYF	TGTGCCAGCAGTTACCCCGTTTCGACAGGGGAGCAGTACTTC	-	TRBV6-6	TRBJ2-7	TRBD1
CASTPLAPEQYF	TGTGCCAGCACCCCACTAGCTCCCGAGCAGTACTTC	-	TRBV11-2	TRBJ2-7	-
CASSLGSGTSGIDTQYF	TGTGCCAGCAGCTTAGGTTCCGGGACTAGCGGGATAGATACGCAGTATTTT	-	TRBV11-2	TRBJ2-3	TRBD2
CASSFGGLAGNEQFF	TGCGCCAGCAGCTTTGGAGGACTAGCGGGCAATGAGCAGTTCTTC	few	TRBV5-1	TRBJ2-1	TRBD2
CASSLRERVYNEQFF	TGCGCCAGCAGCTTACGTGAACGAGTCTACAATGAGCAGTTCTTC	-	TRBV5-1	TRBJ2-1	-
CASSLAGDTEAFF	TGTGCCAGCAGCTTGGCCGGAGACACTGAAGCTTTCTTT	-	TRBV5-5	TRBJ1-1	-
CASSPDRGPLHF	TGTGCCAGCAGCCCCGACAGGGGGCCCCTCCACTTT	few	TRBV6-5	TRBJ1-6	TRBD1
CASSYNRGAEAFF	TGTGCCAGCAGTTACAACAGGGGCGCTGAAGCTTTCTTT	-	TRBV6-5	TRBJ1-1	TRBD1
CASSKRRTEGLVETQYF	TGCGCCAGCAGCAAACGACGGACTGAGGGTTTGGTGGAGACCCAGTACTTC	-	TRBV5-1	TRBJ2-5	-
CASSLIPGGGQETQYF	TGTGCCAGCAGCTTAATTCCGGGAGGGGGACAAGAGACCCAGTACTTC	-	TRBV7-9	TRBJ2-5	TRBD2